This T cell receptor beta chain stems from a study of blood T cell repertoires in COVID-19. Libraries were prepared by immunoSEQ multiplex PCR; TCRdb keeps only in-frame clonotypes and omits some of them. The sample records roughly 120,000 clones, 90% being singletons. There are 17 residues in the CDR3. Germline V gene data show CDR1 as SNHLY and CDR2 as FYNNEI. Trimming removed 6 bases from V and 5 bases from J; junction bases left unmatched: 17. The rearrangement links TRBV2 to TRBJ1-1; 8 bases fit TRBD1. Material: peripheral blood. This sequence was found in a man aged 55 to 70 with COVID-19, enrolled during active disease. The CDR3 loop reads CASRDHTTGAKGTEAFF. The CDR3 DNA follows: TGTGCCAGCAGGGACCATACGACAGGGGCGAAGGGGACTGAAGCTTTCTTT. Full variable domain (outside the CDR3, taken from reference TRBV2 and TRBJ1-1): EPEVTQTPSHQVTQMGQEVILRCVPISNHLYFYWYRQILGQKVEFLVSFYNNEISEKSEIFDDQFSVERPDGSNFTLKIRSTKLEDSAMYFCASRDHTTGAKGTEAFFGQGTRLTVV.